Given below is one T cell receptor beta chain in context. Its antigen is still unknown. These data come from a study of cytomegalovirus exposure and HLA in healthy donors. Germline V gives CDR1 LNHDA, CDR2 SQIVND (reference sequence). Unmatched junction bases numbered 8, after V lost 6 bases and J lost 1 base. This CDR3 is built from 16 residues. Study-level results: In presence/absence analyses, roughly uniform sequencing depth across donors was assumed.

Researchers ran the PCR with 60 Vbeta and 13 Jbeta primers. Repertoires were generated with immunoSEQ multiplex PCR, while TCRdb's copy carries only in-frame clones and drops some. The data hold 90,000 to 120,000 clones, with roughly 70% observed a single time. The sample consisted of PBMCs. This TCR was recovered from a woman aged 40 to 49 in good health and CMV-seropositive. The chain couples TRBV19 to TRBJ2-3, with 9 nucleotides matching TRBD1. The CDR3 loop reads CASRPQGAVRTDTQYF. The CDR3 nucleotides read TGTGCCAGTAGACCACAGGGGGCGGTTCGCACAGATACGCAGTATTTT.